This TCR beta chain was sequenced during a study of Ad26.COV2.S vaccination and SARS-CoV-2 variants. CDR3 length: 19 residues. Germline CDR1 SGHTS, CDR2 YDEGEE. Trimming removed 1 base from V and 2 bases from J; junction bases left unmatched: 11. Treatment meaning: around 19 received Ad26.COV2.S at low or high dose, single or two shots; five or six received placebo; per-sample allocation not given. Sampling took place 63 days after the first vaccine or placebo injection. SARS-CoV-2 spike from the Wuhan strain was encoded by the vaccine, an Ad26 vector. TCRdb's copy holds only in-frame clones and misses some; the assay was immunoSEQ multiplex PCR. Among roughly 400,000 clones listed, approximately 90% were seen once. Concerning this clone itself: Its antigen remains unidentified.

Regarding the study as a whole: A substantial breadth of spike-specific CD8+ and CD4+ T cell responses after vaccination has been reported.

The chain combines TRBV5-8 with TRBJ2-1, with 11 bases aligning to TRBD2. This sequence was found in a person between 18 and 59 years old who received the Ad26.COV2.S COVID-19 vaccine or a placebo. The specimen comprised peripheral blood, sampled in a trial of Ad26.COV2.S vaccine versus placebo. The CDR3: CASSLSSLAGGSPYNEQFF. CDR3 sequence (DNA): TGTGCCAGCAGCTTGAGTAGTCTAGCGGGAGGATCCCCCTACAATGAGCAGTTCTTC.